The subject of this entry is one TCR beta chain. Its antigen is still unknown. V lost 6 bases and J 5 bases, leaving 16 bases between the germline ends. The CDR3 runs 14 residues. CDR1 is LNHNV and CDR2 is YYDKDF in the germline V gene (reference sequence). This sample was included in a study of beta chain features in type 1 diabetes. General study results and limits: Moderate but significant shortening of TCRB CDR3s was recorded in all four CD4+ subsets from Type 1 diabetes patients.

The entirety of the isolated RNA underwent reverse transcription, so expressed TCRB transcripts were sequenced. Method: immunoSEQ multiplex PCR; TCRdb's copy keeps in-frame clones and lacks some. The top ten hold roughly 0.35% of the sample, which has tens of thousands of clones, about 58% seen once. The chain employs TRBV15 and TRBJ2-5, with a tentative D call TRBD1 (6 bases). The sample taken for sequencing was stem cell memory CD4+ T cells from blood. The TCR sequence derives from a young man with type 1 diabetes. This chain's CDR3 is CATRARQDRETQYF. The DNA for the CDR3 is TGTGCCACCAGAGCCCGACAGGACCGGGAGACCCAGTACTTC. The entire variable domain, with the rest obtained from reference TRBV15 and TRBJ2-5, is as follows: DAMVIQNPRYQVTQFGKPVTLSCSQTLNHNVMYWYQQKSSQAPKLLFHYYDKDFNNEADTPDNFQSRRPNTSFCFLDIRSPGLGDTAMYLCATRARQDRETQYFGPGTRLLVL.